This entry lists 5 T cell receptor beta chains sequenced from one sample in a study of blood T cells in healthy people across ages. The second PCR ran about 6 to 12 cycles with a sample-barcoded 5' primer and J-beta primers. TCRdb re-called the 5' RACE reads with MiXCR, one entry per CDR3 protein. The repertoire includes approximately 600,000 distinct CDR3 sequences, about 54% of them detected once, and about two fifths sits in the top ten. Sequenced sample: blood. Every receptor here comes from a man in his fifties or sixties in good health.

This clonotype appeared once. The chain employs TRBV29-1 and TRBJ2-5, with TRBD1 as a possible D gene (6 bases). The V gene lost 2 bases and the J gene lost 5 bases, with 12 bases spanning the gap. Germline V gene data show CDR1 as SQVTM and CDR2 as ANQGSEA. The CDR3 has 13 amino acids. The CDR3 region is CSVEYQGWETQYF. CDR3 DNA: TGCAGCGTTGAATACCAGGGGTGGGAGACCCAGTACTTC.

This clonotype was picked up a small number of times. The J gene is TRBJ2-7, the V gene TRBV18; D is possibly TRBD2 (5 bases). The CDR3 extends over 14 amino acids. CDR1 and CDR2 (germline): KGHSH, LQKENI. Trimming took off 1 base at V and 2 bases at J, with 9 bases between the two ends. The CDR3 protein is CASSPQRVAYEQYF. The CDR3 DNA is TGTGCCAGCTCACCACAGAGGGTTGCCTACGAGCAGTACTTC.

V is TRBV10-3 and J is TRBJ2-1; D remains unclear. There are 10 residues in the CDR3. V lost 8 bases and J lost 5, with 4 bases in between. Germline CDR1 and CDR2: ENHRY and SYGVKD. The CDR3: CAIGDNEQFF. CDR3 bases: TGTGCCATCGGAGACAATGAGCAGTTCTTC.

This clonotype was seen a handful of times. The gene calls are TRBV6-6 and TRBJ2-3, with TRBD2 matching over 9 bases. Germline V lookup: CDR1 MNHNY, CDR2 SVGAGI (reference sequence). This CDR3 contains 17 residues. Trimming removed 6 bases from V and 4 bases from J; junction bases left unmatched: 14. CDR3 nucleotide sequence: TGTGCCAGCAGAATAGGGGCCGGGACTAGCAGGCCAGATACGCAGTATTTT. Its protein is CASRIGAGTSRPDTQYF.

This clonotype was counted a single time. The V and J genes are TRBV12-3 or TRBV12-4 and TRBJ2-2; 16 bases are shared with TRBD2. The CDR3 length is 19 residues. V shed 5 bases and J 6 bases; nucleotides not matched to a gene: 12. CDR3 amino acids: CASSDTGTSGGAGAGELFF. CDR3 coding DNA: TGTGCCAGCAGTGACACCGGGACTAGCGGGGGGGCCGGGGCCGGGGAGCTGTTTTTT.